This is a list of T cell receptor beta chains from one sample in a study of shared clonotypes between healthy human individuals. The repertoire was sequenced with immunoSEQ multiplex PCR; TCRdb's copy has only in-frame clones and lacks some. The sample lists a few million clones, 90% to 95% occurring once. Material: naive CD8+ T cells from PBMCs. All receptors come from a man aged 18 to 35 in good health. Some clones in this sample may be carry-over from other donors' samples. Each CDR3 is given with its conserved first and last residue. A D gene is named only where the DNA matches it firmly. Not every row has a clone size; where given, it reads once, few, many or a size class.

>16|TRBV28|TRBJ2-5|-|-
CASSSPLETNQETQYF
TGTGCCAGCAGTTCGCCACTCGAAACAAACCAAGAGACCCAGTACTTC
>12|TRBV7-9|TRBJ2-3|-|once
CASSSQKDTQYF
TGTGCCAGCAGCTCCCAAAAAGATACGCAGTATTTT
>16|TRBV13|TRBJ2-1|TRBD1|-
CASSPWDRGPYNEQFF
TGTGCCAGCAGCCCCTGGGACAGGGGGCCCTACAATGAGCAGTTCTTC
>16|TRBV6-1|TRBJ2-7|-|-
CASSEASTPGAYEQYF
TGTGCCAGCAGTGAAGCGTCTACTCCGGGGGCCTACGAGCAGTACTTC
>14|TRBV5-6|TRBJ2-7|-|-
CASSPRPGTGEQYF
TGTGCCAGCAGCCCACGACCGGGGACGGGGGAGCAGTACTTC
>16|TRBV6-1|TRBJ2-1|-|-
CASSEARTLAGDEQFF
TGTGCCAGCAGTGAAGCTCGGACTCTCGCTGGAGATGAGCAGTTCTTC
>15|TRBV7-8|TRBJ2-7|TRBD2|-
CASSPAAGGPGEQYF
TGTGCCAGCAGCCCCGCGGCGGGAGGGCCGGGCGAGCAGTACTTC
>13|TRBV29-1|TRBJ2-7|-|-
CSVEGPDTYEQYF
TGCAGCGTTGAGGGTCCGGATACTTACGAGCAGTACTTC
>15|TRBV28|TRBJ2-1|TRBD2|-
CASSLGAGNYNEQFF
TGTGCCAGCAGTTTGGGAGCGGGAAACTACAATGAGCAGTTCTTC
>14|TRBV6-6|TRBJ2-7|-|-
CASSSLDSSYEQYF
TGTGCCAGCAGTTCTTTGGACAGCTCCTACGAGCAGTACTTC
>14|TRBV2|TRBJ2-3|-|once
CASSGMEGPDTQYF
TGTGCCAGCAGTGGGATGGAGGGGCCAGATACGCAGTATTTT
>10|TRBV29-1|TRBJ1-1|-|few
CSASNTEAFF
TGCAGCGCGTCGAACACTGAAGCTTTCTTT
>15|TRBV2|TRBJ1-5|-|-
CASSELGDLYQPQHF
TGTGCCAGCAGTGAACTGGGGGACCTCTATCAGCCCCAGCATTTT
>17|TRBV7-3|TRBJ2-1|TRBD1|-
CASSPAGTGLLYNEQFF
TGTGCCAGCAGCCCAGCCGGGACAGGGCTTCTCTACAATGAGCAGTTCTTC
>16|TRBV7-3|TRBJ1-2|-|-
CASSLTPPDTAYGYTF
TGTGCCAGCAGCTTAACCCCCCCCGACACAGCTTATGGCTACACCTTC
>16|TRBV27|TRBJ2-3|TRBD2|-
CASSGSLAGLTDTQYF
TGTGCCAGCAGTGGATCACTAGCGGGGTTGACAGATACGCAGTATTTT
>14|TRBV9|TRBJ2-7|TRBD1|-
CASSPGQIAYEQYF
TGTGCCAGCAGCCCGGGACAGATAGCCTACGAGCAGTACTTC
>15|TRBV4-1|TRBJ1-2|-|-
CASRETDRGIYGYTF
TGCGCCAGCAGAGAAACGGACAGAGGTATCTATGGCTACACCTTC
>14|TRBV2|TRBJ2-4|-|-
CASQGRIAKNIQYF
TGTGCCAGTCAAGGTCGGATAGCCAAAAACATTCAGTACTTC
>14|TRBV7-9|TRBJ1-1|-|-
CASSSGHKNTEAFF
TGTGCCAGCAGCTCGGGACATAAGAACACTGAAGCTTTCTTT
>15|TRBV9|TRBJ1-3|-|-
CASSVDLSSGNTIYF
TGTGCCAGCAGCGTAGACCTGAGCTCTGGAAACACCATATATTTT
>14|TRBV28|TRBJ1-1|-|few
CASSLMKVNTEAFF
TGTGCCAGCAGTTTAATGAAGGTGAACACTGAAGCTTTCTTT
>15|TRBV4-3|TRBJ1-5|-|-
CASSQLYSHNQPQHF
TGCGCCAGCAGCCAATTGTACAGCCACAATCAGCCCCAGCATTTT